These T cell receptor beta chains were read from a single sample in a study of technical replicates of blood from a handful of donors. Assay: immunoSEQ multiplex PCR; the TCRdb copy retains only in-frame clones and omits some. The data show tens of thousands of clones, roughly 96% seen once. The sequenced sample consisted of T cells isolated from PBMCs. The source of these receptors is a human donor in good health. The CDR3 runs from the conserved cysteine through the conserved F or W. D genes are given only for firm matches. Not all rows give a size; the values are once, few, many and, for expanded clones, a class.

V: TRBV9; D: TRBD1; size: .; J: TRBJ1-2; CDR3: CASSVRQGTDGYTF; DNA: TGTGCCAGCAGCGTACGACAGGGGACGGATGGCTACACCTTC
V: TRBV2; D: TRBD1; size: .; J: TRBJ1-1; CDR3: CATTGAMNTEAFF; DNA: TGTGCCACTACAGGGGCCATGAACACTGAAGCTTTCTTT
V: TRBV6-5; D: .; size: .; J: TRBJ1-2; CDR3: CASSYSTGGNYGYTF; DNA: TGTGCCAGCAGTTACTCGACGGGGGGGAACTATGGCTACACCTTC
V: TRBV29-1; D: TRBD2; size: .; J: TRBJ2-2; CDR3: CSVSQPGLGNTGELFF; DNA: TGCAGCGTTTCACAACCGGGACTAGGTAACACCGGGGAGCTGTTTTTT
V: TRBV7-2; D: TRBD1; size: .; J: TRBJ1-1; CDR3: CASSFNRGRTEAFF; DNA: TGTGCCAGCAGCTTTAACAGGGGGCGCACTGAAGCTTTCTTT
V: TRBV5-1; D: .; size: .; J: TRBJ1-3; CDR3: CASSLLDIGGVRYSGNTIYF; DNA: TGCGCCAGCAGCTTGTTGGATATTGGAGGGGTCCGATATAGTGGAAACACCATATATTTT
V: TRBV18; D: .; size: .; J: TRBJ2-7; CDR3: CASSPRSSYEQYF; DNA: TGTGCCAGCTCACCACGTAGCTCCTACGAGCAGTACTTC
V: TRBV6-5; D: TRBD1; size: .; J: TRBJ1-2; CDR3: CASSYSTGGSYGYTF; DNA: TGTGCCAGCAGTTACTCGACAGGGGGTAGCTATGGCTACACCTTC
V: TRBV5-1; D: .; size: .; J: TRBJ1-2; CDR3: CASSSGSNYGYTF; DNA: TGCGCCAGCAGCTCTGGCAGTAACTATGGCTACACCTTC
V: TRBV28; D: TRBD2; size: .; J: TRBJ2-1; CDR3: CASRNGLAQNNEQFF; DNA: TGTGCCAGCAGAAACGGACTAGCGCAAAACAATGAGCAGTTCTTC
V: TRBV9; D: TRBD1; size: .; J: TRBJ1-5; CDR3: CASSVGDRAGGPQHF; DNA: TGTGCCAGCAGCGTAGGGGACAGGGCCGGGGGGCCCCAGCATTTT
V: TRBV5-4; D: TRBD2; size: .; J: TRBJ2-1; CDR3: CASSLGGRAGNEQFF; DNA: TGTGCCAGCAGCTTAGGCGGGAGGGCCGGTAATGAGCAGTTCTTC
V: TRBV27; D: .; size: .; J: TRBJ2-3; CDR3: CASSLFGLRGDTQYF; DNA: TGTGCCAGCAGTTTATTTGGGCTCCGGGGGGATACGCAGTATTTT
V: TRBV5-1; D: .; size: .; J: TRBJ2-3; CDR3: CASSLARRRDTDTQYF; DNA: TGCGCCAGCAGCTTGGCCCGGCGCAGGGACACAGATACGCAGTATTTT
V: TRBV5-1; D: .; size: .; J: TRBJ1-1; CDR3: CASSSNTEAFF; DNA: TGCGCCAGCAGCTCTAACACTGAAGCTTTCTTT
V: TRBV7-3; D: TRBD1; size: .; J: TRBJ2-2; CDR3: CASSITGGSQNTGELFF; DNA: TGTGCCAGCAGCATCACAGGGGGGTCGCAGAACACCGGGGAGCTGTTTTTT
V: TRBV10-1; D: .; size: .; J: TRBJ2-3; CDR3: CASSEGSTDTQYF; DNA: TGCGCCAGCAGTGAGGGTAGTACAGATACGCAGTATTTT
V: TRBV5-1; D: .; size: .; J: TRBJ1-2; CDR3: CASSFDIPFYGYTF; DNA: TGCGCCAGCAGCTTTGACATCCCTTTCTATGGCTACACCTTC
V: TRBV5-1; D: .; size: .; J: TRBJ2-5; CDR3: CASSEGQVQETQYF; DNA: TGCGCCAGCAGCGAGGGACAAGTACAAGAGACCCAGTACTTC
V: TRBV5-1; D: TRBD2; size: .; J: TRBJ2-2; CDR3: CASSLLAGPNTGELFF; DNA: TGCGCCAGCAGCTTGCTAGCGGGGCCGAACACCGGGGAGCTGTTTTTT
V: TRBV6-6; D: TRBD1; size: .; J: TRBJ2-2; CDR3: CASSFGTEALFF; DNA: TGTGCCAGCAGTTTTGGGACAGAGGCGCTGTTTTTT
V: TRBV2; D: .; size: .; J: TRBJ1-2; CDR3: CASQGNGYTF; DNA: TGTGCCAGTCAGGGTAATGGCTACACCTTC
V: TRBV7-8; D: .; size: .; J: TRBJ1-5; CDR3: CASSLEMAGNQPQHF; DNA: TGTGCCAGCAGCTTAGAGATGGCGGGGAATCAGCCCCAGCATTTT
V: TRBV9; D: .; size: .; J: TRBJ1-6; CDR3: CASSVEQFNSPLHF; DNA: TGTGCCAGCAGCGTAGAACAGTTTAATTCACCCCTCCACTTT
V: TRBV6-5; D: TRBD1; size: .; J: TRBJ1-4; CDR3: CASSRDRGGEKLFF; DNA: TGTGCCAGCAGTCGAGACAGGGGTGGGGAAAAACTGTTTTTT
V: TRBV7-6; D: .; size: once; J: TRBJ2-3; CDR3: CASSLPSVGADTQYF; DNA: TGTGCCAGCAGCTTACCTAGCGTCGGGGCAGATACGCAGTATTTT
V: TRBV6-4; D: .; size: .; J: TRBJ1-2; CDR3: CASVQGGYGYTF; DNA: TGTGCCAGCGTCCAGGGAGGTTATGGCTACACCTTC
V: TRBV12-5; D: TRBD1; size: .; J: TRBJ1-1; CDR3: CASGLSPTGATGEMAEAFF; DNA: TGTGCTAGTGGTTTGTCCCCGACAGGGGCCACGGGGGAGATGGCTGAAGCTTTCTTT
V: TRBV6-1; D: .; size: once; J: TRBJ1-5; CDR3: CASSEARQSNQPQHF; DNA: TGTGCCAGCAGTGAAGCCAGACAGAGCAATCAGCCCCAGCATTTT
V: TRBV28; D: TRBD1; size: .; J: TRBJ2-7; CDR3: CASSLETGEAYEQYF; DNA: TGTGCCAGCAGTTTAGAGACAGGGGAAGCCTACGAGCAGTACTTC
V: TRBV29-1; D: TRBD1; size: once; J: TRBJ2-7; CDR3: CSVGGQGARYEQYF; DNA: TGCAGCGTTGGAGGACAGGGGGCAAGGTACGAGCAGTACTTC
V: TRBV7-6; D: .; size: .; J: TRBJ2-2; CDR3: CASHPTAGAGSNTGELFF; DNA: TGTGCCAGCCACCCGACTGCTGGGGCCGGCTCGAACACCGGGGAGCTGTTTTTT
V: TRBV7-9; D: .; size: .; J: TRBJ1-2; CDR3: CASSFGGGNGYTF; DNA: TGTGCCAGCAGCTTCGGGGGAGGTAATGGCTACACCTTC
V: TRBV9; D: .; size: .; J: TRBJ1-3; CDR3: CASSAYNGEAGNTIYF; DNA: TGTGCCAGCAGCGCCTACAACGGGGAAGCTGGAAACACCATATATTTT
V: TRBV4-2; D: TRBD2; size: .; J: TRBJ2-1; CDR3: CASSQPGTSYYNEQFF; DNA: TGTGCCAGCAGCCAACCCGGGACTAGTTACTACAATGAGCAGTTCTTC
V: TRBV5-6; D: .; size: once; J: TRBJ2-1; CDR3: CASSLTSSNEQFF; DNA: TGTGCCAGCAGCTTAACTTCAAGCAATGAGCAGTTCTTC
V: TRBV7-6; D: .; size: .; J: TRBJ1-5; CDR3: CASSLGTLTNQPQHF; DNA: TGTGCCAGCAGCTTAGGGACTCTAACCAATCAGCCCCAGCATTTT
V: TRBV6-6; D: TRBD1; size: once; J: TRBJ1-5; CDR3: CASSQTGGGNQPQHF; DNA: TGTGCCAGCAGCCAGACAGGGGGCGGCAATCAGCCCCAGCATTTT
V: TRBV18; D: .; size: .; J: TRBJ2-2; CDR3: CASSPLDSGNTGELFF; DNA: TGTGCCAGCTCACCACTTGATAGCGGGAACACCGGGGAGCTGTTTTTT
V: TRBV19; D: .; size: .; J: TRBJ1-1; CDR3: CASTLARNGEAFF; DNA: TGTGCCAGTACCTTGGCGAGGAACGGTGAAGCTTTCTTT
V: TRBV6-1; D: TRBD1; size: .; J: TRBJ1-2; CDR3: CASNRETGSGGYTF; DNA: TGTGCCAGCAACCGCGAGACAGGGTCCGGTGGCTACACCTTC
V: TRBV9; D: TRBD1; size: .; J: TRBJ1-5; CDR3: CASSGTGSNQPQHF; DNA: TGTGCCAGCAGCGGGACAGGGAGCAATCAGCCCCAGCATTTT
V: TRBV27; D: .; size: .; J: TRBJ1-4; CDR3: CASSRTGLNEKLFF; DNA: TGTGCCAGCAGTCGCACAGGGCTAAATGAAAAACTGTTTTTT
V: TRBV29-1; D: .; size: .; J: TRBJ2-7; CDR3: CSAGDRNSLYEQYF; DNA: TGCAGCGCCGGGGATAGAAACTCTTTATACGAGCAGTACTTC
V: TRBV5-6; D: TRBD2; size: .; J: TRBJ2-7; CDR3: CASLSSGGGYEQYF; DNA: TGTGCCAGCCTATCTTCCGGGGGGGGCTACGAGCAGTACTTC
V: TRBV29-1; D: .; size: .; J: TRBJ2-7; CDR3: CSVELYSSYEQYF; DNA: TGCAGCGTTGAATTGTACTCCTCCTACGAGCAGTACTTC
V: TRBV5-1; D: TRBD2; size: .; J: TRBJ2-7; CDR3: CASSLAGTRDEQYF; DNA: TGCGCCAGCAGCTTGGCCGGGACTAGAGACGAGCAGTACTTC
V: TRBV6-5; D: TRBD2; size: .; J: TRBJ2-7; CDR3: CASSPFSSGSYEQYF; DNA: TGTGCCAGCAGCCCTTTTTCTAGCGGGTCCTACGAGCAGTACTTC
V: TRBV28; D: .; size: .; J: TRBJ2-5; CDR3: CAPGGETQYF; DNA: TGTGCCCCCGGGGGTGAGACCCAGTACTTC
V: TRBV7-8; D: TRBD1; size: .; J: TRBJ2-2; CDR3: CASSLKGQGRTGELFF; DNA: TGTGCCAGCAGCTTAAAGGGACAGGGTCGCACCGGGGAGCTGTTTTTT
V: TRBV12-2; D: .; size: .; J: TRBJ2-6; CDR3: CASRLAALWRGLGGANVLTF; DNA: TGTGCAAGTCGCTTAGCGGCCCTTTGGCGGGGGCTAGGTGGGGCCAACGTCCTGACTTTC
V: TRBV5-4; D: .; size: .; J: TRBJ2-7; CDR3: CASSLDAGGSYEQYF; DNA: TGTGCCAGCAGCTTGGATGCTGGGGGGTCCTACGAGCAGTACTTC
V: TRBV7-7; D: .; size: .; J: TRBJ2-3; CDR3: CASSFSIADTQYF; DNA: TGTGCCAGCAGCTTTTCTATAGCAGATACGCAGTATTTT
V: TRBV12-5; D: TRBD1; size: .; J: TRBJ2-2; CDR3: CASGLWTGGSGELFF; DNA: TGTGCTAGTGGTTTATGGACAGGGGGTTCCGGGGAGCTGTTTTTT